This T cell receptor (beta chain) originates from a study of T-cell reconstitution after alpha-beta-depleted transplantation in children. The library targeted TCRbeta and was prepared with unique molecular identifiers. TCRdb re-derived calls from the PCR reads in MiXCR, one entry per CDR3 protein. The table records about 690,000 distinct CDR3 sequences, roughly 17% of them present only once. The table lists this clonotype with many counts. Germline loops: CDR1 MNHEY, CDR2 SVGEGT. This CDR3 region has 11 residues. Trimming took off 2 bases at V and 4 bases at J, with 1 base between the two ends. This specimen consisted of PBMCs from the stem cell graft donor, obtained from the stem cell graft. The sequence was obtained from a human donor who donated a stem cell graft to a child with acute myeloid leukemia. J is TRBJ2-3 and V is TRBV6-2 or TRBV6-3; D is ambiguous. The CDR3 nucleotides read TGTGCCAGCAGTTACCCAGATACGCAGTATTTT. It yields the protein CASSYPDTQYF.